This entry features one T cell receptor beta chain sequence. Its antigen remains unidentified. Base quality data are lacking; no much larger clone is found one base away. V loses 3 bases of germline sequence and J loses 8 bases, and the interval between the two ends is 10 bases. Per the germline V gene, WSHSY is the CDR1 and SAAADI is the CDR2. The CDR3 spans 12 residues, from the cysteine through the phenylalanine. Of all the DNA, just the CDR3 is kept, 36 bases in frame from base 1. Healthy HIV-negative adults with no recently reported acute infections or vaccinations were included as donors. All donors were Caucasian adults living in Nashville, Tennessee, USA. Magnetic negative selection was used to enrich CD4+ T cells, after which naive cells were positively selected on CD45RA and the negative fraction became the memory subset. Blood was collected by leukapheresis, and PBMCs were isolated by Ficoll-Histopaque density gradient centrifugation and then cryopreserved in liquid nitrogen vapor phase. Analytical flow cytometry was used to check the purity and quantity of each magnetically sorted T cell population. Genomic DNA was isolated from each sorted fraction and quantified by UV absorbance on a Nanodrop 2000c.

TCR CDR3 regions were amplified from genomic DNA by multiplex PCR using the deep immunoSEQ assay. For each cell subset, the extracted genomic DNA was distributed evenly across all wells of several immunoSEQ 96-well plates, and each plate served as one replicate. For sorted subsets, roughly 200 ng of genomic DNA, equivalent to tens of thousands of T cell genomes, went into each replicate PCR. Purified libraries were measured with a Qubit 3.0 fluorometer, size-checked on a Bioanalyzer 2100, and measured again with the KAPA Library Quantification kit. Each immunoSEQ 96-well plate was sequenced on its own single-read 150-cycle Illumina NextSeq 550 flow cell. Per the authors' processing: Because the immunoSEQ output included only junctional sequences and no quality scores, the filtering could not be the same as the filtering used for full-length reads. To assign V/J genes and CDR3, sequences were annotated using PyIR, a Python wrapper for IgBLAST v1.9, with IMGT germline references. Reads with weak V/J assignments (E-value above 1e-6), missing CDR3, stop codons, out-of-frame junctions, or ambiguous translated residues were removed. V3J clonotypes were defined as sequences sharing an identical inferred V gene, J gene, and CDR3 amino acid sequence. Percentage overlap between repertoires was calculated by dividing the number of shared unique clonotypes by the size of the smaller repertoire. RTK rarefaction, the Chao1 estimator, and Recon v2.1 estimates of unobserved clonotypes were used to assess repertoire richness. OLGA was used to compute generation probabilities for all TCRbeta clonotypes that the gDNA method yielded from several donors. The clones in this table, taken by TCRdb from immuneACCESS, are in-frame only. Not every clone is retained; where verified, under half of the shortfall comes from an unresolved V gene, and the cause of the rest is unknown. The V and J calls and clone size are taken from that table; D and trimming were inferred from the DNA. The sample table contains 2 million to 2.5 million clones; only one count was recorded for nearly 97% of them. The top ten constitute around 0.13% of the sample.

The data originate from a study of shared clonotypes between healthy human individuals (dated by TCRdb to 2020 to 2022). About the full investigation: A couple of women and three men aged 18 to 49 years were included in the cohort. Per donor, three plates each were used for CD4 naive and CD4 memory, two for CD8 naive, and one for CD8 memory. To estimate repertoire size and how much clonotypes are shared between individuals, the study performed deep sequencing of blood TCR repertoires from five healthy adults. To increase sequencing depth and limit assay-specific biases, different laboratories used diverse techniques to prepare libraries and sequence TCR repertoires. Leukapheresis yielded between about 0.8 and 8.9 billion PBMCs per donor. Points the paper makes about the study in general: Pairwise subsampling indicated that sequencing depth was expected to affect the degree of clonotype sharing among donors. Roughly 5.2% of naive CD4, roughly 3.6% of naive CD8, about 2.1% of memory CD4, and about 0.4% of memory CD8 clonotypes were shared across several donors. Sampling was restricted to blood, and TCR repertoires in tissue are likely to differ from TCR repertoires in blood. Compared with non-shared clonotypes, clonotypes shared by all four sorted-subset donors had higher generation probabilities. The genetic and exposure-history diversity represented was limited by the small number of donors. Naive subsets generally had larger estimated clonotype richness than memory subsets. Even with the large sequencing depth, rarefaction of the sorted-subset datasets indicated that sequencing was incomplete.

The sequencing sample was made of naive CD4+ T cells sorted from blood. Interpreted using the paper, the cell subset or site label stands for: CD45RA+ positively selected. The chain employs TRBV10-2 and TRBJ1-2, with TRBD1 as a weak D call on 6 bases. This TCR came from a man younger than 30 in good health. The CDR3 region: CASSEQGRGYTF. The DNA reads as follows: TGCGCCAGCAGTGAACAGGGAAGAGGCTACACCTTC.